A single sample gave rise to the 18 T cell receptor beta chains below, sequenced in a study of cytomegalovirus exposure and HLA in healthy donors (dated by TCRdb to 2017 to 2019). Libraries were prepared through the immunoSEQ multiplex PCR assay. For the multiplex PCR, a mixture combining 60 forward primers for TCR Vbeta segments and 13 reverse primers for TCR Jbeta segments was used. Not all clones reach the TCRdb copy of this immuneACCESS table, which keeps in-frame sequences only. Checked studies attribute under half of the gap to unresolved V genes and leave the rest unexplained. The sample contains about 130,000 clones, around 68% of them found a single time. The ten largest clones represent 3% to 5% of the sample. Sequencing input: PBMCs. Receptors were obtained from a man aged 40-55 years in good health and CMV-seropositive.

The chain recombines TRBV7-6 with TRBJ2-7; D gene uncertain. The V end was cut by 0 bases, the J end by 7 bases, with 10 bases between. The CDR3 has 13 amino acids. Germline V gene sequence: CDR1 SGHVS, CDR2 FNYEAQ. The CDR3 DNA reads as TGTGCCAGCAGCTTAGCCAGGTTAGGAGAGCAGTACTTC. This gives the protein CASSLARLGEQYF.

The chain employs TRBV4-1 and TRBJ2-6; TRBD1 matches 7 bases. The CDR3 spans 18 residues. V dropped 3 bases and J dropped 1; count of bases not matched to a gene: 9. Germline CDR1 reads MGHRA; CDR2 reads YSYEKL. The CDR3 reads CASSQTGTVVSGANVLTF. CDR3 in DNA: TGCGCCAGCAGCCAGACCGGGACAGTTGTATCTGGGGCCAACGTCCTGACTTTC.

This chain joins TRBV23-1 and TRBJ2-2; tentative D call: TRBD1 (5 bases). Being an ORF, TRBV23-1 has a function that is uncertain. The CDR3 loop spans 14 amino acids. Trimming removed 4 bases at V and 2 bases at J, with 8 bases between. DNA of the CDR3: TGCGCCAGCAGTCGACGGACAAACACCGGGGAGCTGTTTTTT. This encodes CASSRRTNTGELFF.

CDR3 loop: CASSLAGGLAENEQFF. The CDR3 region has the DNA TGTGCCAGCAGCTTAGCAGGGGGACTAGCGGAAAATGAGCAGTTCTTC. The gene calls are TRBV7-9 and TRBJ2-1, with 11 bases matching TRBD2. Trimming took 0 bases from V and 7 from J; bases not matched to a gene: 5. This CDR3 has 16 amino acids. The V gene's germline CDR1 is SEHNR and CDR2 FQNEAQ (reference sequence).

The chain has TRBV28 and TRBJ2-7; 9 nucleotides agree with TRBD1. J was trimmed by 4 bases and V by 2 bases; bases with no gene match: 9. The germline V gene encodes CDR1 MDHEN and CDR2 SYDVKM. The CDR3 runs 16 residues. The CDR3 spells CASSLQDRGRDYEQYF. The CDR3 DNA sequence: TGTGCCAGCAGTTTACAGGACAGGGGTCGGGATTACGAGCAGTACTTC. Full variable domain (missing parts from reference TRBV28 and TRBJ2-7): DVKVTQSSRYLVKRTGEKVFLECVQDMDHENMFWYRQDPGLGLRLIYFSYDVKMKEKGDIPEGYSVSREKKERFSLILESASTNQTSMYLCASSLQDRGRDYEQYFGPGTRLTVT.

The genes are TRBV2 and TRBJ1-1, with a possible D match to TRBD1 (5 bases). Between the trimmed V and J ends, which lost 5 bases and 2 bases, there was a span of 9 bases. CDR3 length: 13 residues. The germline gives CDR1 SNHLY, CDR2 FYNNEI. CDR3 bases: TGTGCCAGCAGTCAGGACACCAACACTGAAGCTTTCTTT. It encodes CASSQDTNTEAFF.

The chain recombines TRBV29-1 with TRBJ1-2; D gene ambiguous. The CDR3 runs to 11 residues. CDR1 and CDR2 (germline): SQVTM, ANQGSEA. V was shortened by 3 bases and J by 8 bases, with 10 bases between the two germline ends. DNA for the CDR3: TGCAGCGTTGACCAGGAGGGAGGCTACACCTTC. As protein: CSVDQEGGYTF.

The sample holds a few counts of this clone. J is TRBJ2-1 and V is TRBV15, with 7 bases matching TRBD2. This CDR3 is built from 17 residues. CDR1 is LNHNV and CDR2 is YYDKDF in the germline V gene (reference sequence). The junction had 5 bases not matched to a gene; V was cut back by 0 bases and J by 0 bases. The CDR3 sequence is CATSRDLGGSSYNEQFF. CDR3 in DNA: TGTGCCACCAGCAGAGATCTCGGCGGGAGCTCCTACAATGAGCAGTTCTTC.

The table lists this clone with a count of one. The chain uses TRBV5-1 and TRBJ1-6; maybe TRBD1 (5 bases). The germline gives CDR1 SGHRS, CDR2 YFSETQ. The CDR3 has 15 residues. V dropped 4 bases and J dropped 14 bases, with 22 bases sitting between them. This CDR3 is CASSTDGVGREALHF. CDR3 in DNA: TGCGCCAGCAGCACTGATGGGGTTGGCAGGGAGGCCCTCCACTTT.

This clone came up a few times. This chain uses TRBV7-6 with TRBJ2-7, with D maybe TRBD2 (6 bases). The CDR3 has 12 residues. Germline V gene sequence: CDR1 SGHVS, CDR2 FNYEAQ. V lost 1 base and J 7 bases, leaving 8 bases between the germline ends. The CDR3 nucleotides read TGTGCCAGCAGCTTAGAAGGGACTGAGCAGTACTTC. It encodes CASSLEGTEQYF.

The chain uses TRBV5-1 and TRBJ1-1; TRBD1 matches 8 bases. Germline trimming cut 0 bases from V and 1 base from J; bases unmatched to any gene: 8. CDR1 SGHRS and CDR2 YFSETQ come from the germline V gene. The CDR3 has 17 residues. As DNA, the CDR3 is TGCGCCAGCAGCTTGGATGCAGGGGGCGCGGGGAACACTGAAGCTTTCTTT. This encodes CASSLDAGGAGNTEAFF.

This clone was recorded a few times. The CDR3 sequence: CASSTRVDTGELFF. In DNA, the CDR3 is TGTGCCAGCAGTACGCGGGTCGACACCGGGGAGCTGTTTTTT. The chain links TRBV6-1 to TRBJ2-2; D is perhaps TRBD2 (5 bases). V was cut by 5 bases and J by 3 bases, with 10 bases left in between. The CDR3 runs to 14 residues. Germline CDR1 reads MNHNS; CDR2 reads SASEGT.

V gene TRBV6-1 combines with J gene TRBJ1-5; a possible D gene is TRBD1 (5 bases). CDR1 is MNHNS and CDR2 is SASEGT in the germline V gene. Deletions cut 2 bases from V and 6 bases from J, with 11 bases between. The CDR3 totals 14 residues. CDR3: CASSELQGPQPQHF. The CDR3 nucleotides read TGTGCCAGCAGTGAACTTCAGGGTCCTCAGCCCCAGCATTTT.

CDR3 in DNA: TGTGCCAGCAGCTATACTAGAGGCGGGGAGCTGTTTTTT. It specifies CASSYTRGGELFF. This chain uses TRBV7-3 with TRBJ2-2; perhaps TRBD2 as D (5 bases). This CDR3 is 13 amino acids long. Trimming cost V 4 bases and J 7 bases, with 10 bases left between them. Germline loops: CDR1 SGHTA, CDR2 FQGTGA.

V is TRBV30 and J is TRBJ1-3; no clear D. From germline, CDR1 is GTSNPN and CDR2 SVGIG (reference sequence). This CDR3 is built from 13 residues. The V end was cut by 2 bases, the J end by 4 bases, with 9 bases between. The chain's CDR3 is CAWSSPGGNTIYF. The CDR3 DNA is TGTGCCTGGAGTTCCCCGGGAGGAAACACCATATATTTT.

The chain joins TRBV6-5 to TRBJ1-5; TRBD1 is a possible D gene (6 bases). From germline, CDR1 is MNHEY and CDR2 SVGAGI. The CDR3 sequence is 15 residues long. V was cut by 6 bases and J by 0 bases, with 12 bases left in between. CDR3 region: CASRGGGGSNQPQHF. CDR3 nucleotides: TGTGCCAGCAGGGGAGGGGGGGGTAGCAATCAGCCCCAGCATTTT.

V is TRBV7-2 and J is TRBJ1-4; no firm D call. The germline V gene has CDR1 SGHTA and CDR2 FQGNSA. This CDR3 contains 16 residues. The germline V and J ends were trimmed by 5 bases and 0 bases, with 13 bases remaining between them. CDR3 sequence: CASSPRPGATNEKLFF. CDR3 nucleotide sequence: TGTGCCAGCAGCCCGCGTCCGGGTGCAACTAATGAAAAACTGTTTTTT. The full variable domain, rest sourced from reference TRBV7-2 and TRBJ1-4, is GAGVSQSPSNKVTEKGKDVELRCDPISGHTALYWYRQSLGQGLEFLIYFQGNSAPDKSGLPSDRFSAERTGGSVSTLTIQRTQQEDSAVYLCASSPRPGATNEKLFFGSGTQLSVL.

In nucleotides, the CDR3 is TGTGCCAGCAGAACGACAGGGAATCAGCCCCAGCATTTT. This gives the protein CASRTTGNQPQHF. The V and J genes are TRBV27 and TRBJ1-5, with 7 bases identical to TRBD1. Trimming at V came to 6 bases and at J to 4 bases, leaving 3 bases not matched to a gene. Germline-derived CDR1 and CDR2 are MNHEY and SMNVEV (reference sequence). The CDR3 is made up of 13 amino acids.